The rows below give T cell receptor beta chains drawn from one sample of a study of control samples from healthy donors and cancer patients. Generated by immunoSEQ multiplex PCR, the TCRdb table keeps only in-frame clones and is missing some. This repertoire shows 96,000 or so clones, 80% to 95% found once; its top ten account for more than 7%. Input material: blood. Receptors originate from a young man in good health. CDR3s include the opening cysteine and the closing phenylalanine or tryptophan. The order of the fields is J gene, V gene, CDR3 protein.

TRBJ2-3 | TRBV5-1 | CASSLGSGGSNTDTQYF
TRBJ1-1 | TRBV4-1 | CASSQRQGRMNTEAFF
TRBJ1-1 | TRBV27 | CASSLVTASGGWTEAFF
TRBJ1-2 | TRBV2 | CASSGYSTANYGYTF
TRBJ1-5 | TRBV19 | CASSIGQAYSNQPQHF
TRBJ1-1 | TRBV2 | CASTADRVEAFF
TRBJ1-1 | TRBV18 | CASSPSPRGTEAFF
TRBJ2-5 | TRBV5-5 | CASSAGDSTGTQYF
TRBJ1-5 | TRBV21-1 | CASSKGAGTLDQPQHF
TRBJ1-6 | TRBV6-5 | CASIPDSSYNSPLHF
TRBJ1-5 | TRBV4-1 | CASSQESHTRWPQHF
TRBJ1-5 | TRBV4-1 | CASSQDRVLPNQPQHF
TRBJ1-2 | TRBV5-4 | CASSTGQLSNYGYTF
TRBJ2-7 | TRBV13 | CASSLAGVWEQYF
TRBJ2-3 | TRBV12-3/TRBV12-4 | CASTIWDTQYF
TRBJ2-7 | TRBV7-9 | CASSSNTYEQYF
TRBJ1-5 | TRBV7-2 | CASSWGRVGSQPQHF
TRBJ1-1 | TRBV6-2/TRBV6-3 | CASSWTGVDTEAFF
TRBJ1-1 | TRBV4-1 | CASSQLGRQGRDTEAFF
TRBJ1-1 | TRBV29-1 | CSVETTLGNTEAFF
TRBJ1-5 | TRBV7-9 | CASSSGTIYQPQHF
TRBJ2-1 | TRBV4-1 | CASSQEVSYNEQFF
TRBJ2-7 | TRBV6-1 | CASSDGTLGKYF
TRBJ2-6 | TRBV30 | CAWSSGAKVGANVLTF
TRBJ1-1 | TRBV18 | CASSPARTGDTEAFF
TRBJ2-4 | TRBV2 | CASRKEVWHIQYF
TRBJ1-4 | TRBV18 | CASSPLEIRDRGREKLFF
TRBJ1-2 | TRBV12-3/TRBV12-4 | CASSTGGWYGYTF
TRBJ2-7 | TRBV14 | CASSHTRDSGLEQYF
TRBJ1-6 | TRBV7-8 | CASSEVQGWRDNSPLHF
TRBJ1-5 | TRBV6-5 | CASSYSGGNNQPQHF
TRBJ1-2 | TRBV5-4 | CASSLGRWISRNGYTF
TRBJ1-1 | TRBV10-3 | CAISESRDLNTEAFF